This T cell receptor beta chain was identified in a study of cytomegalovirus exposure and HLA in healthy donors. General observations from the study: In most subjects, TCR beta sequences reportedly gave accurate predictions of HLA-A and HLA-B alleles. Cytomegalovirus association was listed for 164 TCR beta chains. V segments that were indistinguishable, TRBV6-2 and TRBV6-3 among them, were omitted from analysis. In a later analysis, common viral pathogens appeared linked to several of the most significant clusters.

Primers: 60 Vbeta forward and 13 Jbeta reverse. Sequencing used immunoSEQ multiplex PCR; TCRdb keeps in-frame clones, though not all of them. The repertoire consists of under 100,000 clones, with 60% to 80% occurring once and the leading ten covering about 3%. The CDR3 is 13 amino acids. The germline V gene encodes CDR1 SGHTA and CDR2 FQGNSA. The V end lost 5 bases, the J end lost 4 bases, and 10 bases lay between the germline ends. A few counts support this clone. Its specificity is not known. This TCR derives from a man aged 45-65 years in good health and CMV-seronegative. This chain connects TRBV7-2 to TRBJ2-3, with unresolved D. Sequenced: PBMCs. The CDR3 DNA reads as TGTGCCAGCAGCCCATCCTACGCAGATACGCAGTATTTT. Protein: CASSPSYADTQYF.